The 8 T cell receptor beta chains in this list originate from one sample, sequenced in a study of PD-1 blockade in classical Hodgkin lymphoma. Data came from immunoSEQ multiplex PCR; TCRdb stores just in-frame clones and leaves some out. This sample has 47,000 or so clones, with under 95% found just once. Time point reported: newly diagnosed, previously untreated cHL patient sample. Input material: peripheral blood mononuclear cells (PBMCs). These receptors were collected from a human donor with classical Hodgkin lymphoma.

In DNA form, the CDR3 reads TGTGCCAGCAGCTTAGGCGGGAGTGGAACCTACGAGCAGTACTTC. This encodes CASSLGGSGTYEQYF. The V call is TRBV11-3, the J call TRBJ2-7; 7 bases are a match to TRBD2. This CDR3 spans 15 amino acids. The trim removed 1 base at V and 2 bases at J, leaving 5 bases unmatched. Germline V lookup: CDR1 SGHNT, CDR2 YENEEA.

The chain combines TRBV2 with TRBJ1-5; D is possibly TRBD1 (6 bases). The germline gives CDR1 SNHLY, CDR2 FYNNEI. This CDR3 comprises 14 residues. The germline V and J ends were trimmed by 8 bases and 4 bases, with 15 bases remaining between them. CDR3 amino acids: CASGEDRGNQPQHF. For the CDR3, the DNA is TGTGCCAGCGGGGAGGACAGAGGGAATCAGCCCCAGCATTTT.

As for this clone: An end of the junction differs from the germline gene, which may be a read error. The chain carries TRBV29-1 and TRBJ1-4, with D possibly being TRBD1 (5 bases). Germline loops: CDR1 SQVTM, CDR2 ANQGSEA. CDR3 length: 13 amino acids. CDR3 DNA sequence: TGCAGCGCTGAAACCGGGGCGGGGGAAAAACTGTTTTTT. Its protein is CSAETGAGEKLFF.

CDR3 amino acids: CASSLKGQGDHEQFF. As DNA, the CDR3 is TGCGCCAGCAGCCTTAAGGGACAGGGAGACCATGAGCAGTTCTTC. V and J are TRBV4-1 and TRBJ2-1; TRBD1 agrees at 9 bases. V lost 4 bases to trimming and J lost 8 bases; unmatched junction nucleotides: 9. Looked up from germline, CDR1 is MGHRA and CDR2 is YSYEKL. The CDR3 consists of 15 residues.

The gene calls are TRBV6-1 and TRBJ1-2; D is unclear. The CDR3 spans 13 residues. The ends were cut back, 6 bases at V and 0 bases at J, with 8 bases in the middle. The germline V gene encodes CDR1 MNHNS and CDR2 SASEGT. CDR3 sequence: CASRPPANYGYTF. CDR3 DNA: TGTGCCAGCAGGCCCCCGGCTAACTATGGCTACACCTTC.

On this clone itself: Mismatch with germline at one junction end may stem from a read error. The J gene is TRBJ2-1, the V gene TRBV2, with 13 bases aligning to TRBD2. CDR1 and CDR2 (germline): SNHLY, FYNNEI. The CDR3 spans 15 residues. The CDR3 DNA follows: TGTGCCATCGGGACTAGCGGGGAACCCTACAGTGAGCAGTTCTTC. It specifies CAIGTSGEPYSEQFF.

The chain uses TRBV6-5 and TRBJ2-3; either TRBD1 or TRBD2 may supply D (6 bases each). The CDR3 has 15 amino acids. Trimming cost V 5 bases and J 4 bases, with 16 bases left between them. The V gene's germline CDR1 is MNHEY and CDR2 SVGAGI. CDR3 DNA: TGTGCCAGCAGTAAGAGGTTAGGGGGGCCAGATACGCAGTATTTT. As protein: CASSKRLGGPDTQYF.

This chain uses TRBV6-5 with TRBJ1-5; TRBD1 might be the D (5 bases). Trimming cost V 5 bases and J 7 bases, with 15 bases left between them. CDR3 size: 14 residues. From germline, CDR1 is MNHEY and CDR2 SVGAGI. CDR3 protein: CASSIPRGDQPQHF. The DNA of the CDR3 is TGTGCCAGCAGTATTCCAAGAGGGGACCAGCCCCAGCATTTT.